Reported below is one T cell receptor beta chain. This clonotype occurred many times. The clone's antigen remains unknown. No much larger clone exists at a distance of one base, and base qualities are not known. The germline V gene (reference sequence) provides CDR1 LGHDT and CDR2 YNNKEL. There are 14 amino acids in the CDR3, from cysteine to phenylalanine inclusive. Just CDR3 DNA is preserved here, 42 bases in frame from base 1. V is reduced by 1 base and J by 6 bases, leaving a spacing of 11 bases between them. This entry is derived from a study of identical twins (dated by TCRdb to the mid-2010s). At the level of the whole study: To test whether fetal clonotypes persist, the study used deep sequencing on TCR alpha and beta repertoires from monozygotic twins, unrelated adults of various ages, and cord blood. Replicate twin experiments were performed at different times using different library preparation protocols to rule out contamination.

Receptor libraries were prepared by 5' RACE. Sequencing used an Illumina HiSeq 2000. A universal primer binding site was added through template switching, and the final cDNA carried a unique molecular identifier so that TCR cDNA molecules could be counted accurately. Specific primers in the conserved constant-segment region were used to synthesize first-strand cDNA for the TCR alpha and beta chains. To control for contamination, every cDNA library carried two barcodes: a SMART-Mk sample barcode plus Illumina barcodes. TruSeq adapter sequences along with Illumina sample barcodes were introduced in two successive PCR steps. TCR alpha and beta cDNA libraries were sequenced on the Illumina HiSeq platform with custom primers. Turning to the authors' computational methods: Raw reads were processed with MiGEC to extract unique molecular identifiers, and MiXCR was used to determine CDR3 positions. For each individual, recombination models were inferred using an EM algorithm with the repgenHMM and IGoR tools. Shared clonotypes were analyzed with the tcR package in R, and sharing was normalized by the product of cloneset sizes. Out-of-frame nonproductive sequences were analyzed to study raw recombination free of thymic and clonal selection effects. TCRdb itself trimmed the public reads at Q25 with fastp, ran MiXCR and retained productive beta chains. Rows with one shared CDR3 protein collapse into an entry with the most common genes and DNA. These V and J calls are TCRdb output, not the study's own analysis. This sample lists about 200,000 distinct CDR3 sequences; 8% to 11% were detected once. Of the sample, 9% to 10% falls within the top ten clones.

Every donor was a healthy Caucasian. Using Miltenyi CD45RO+ enrichment and human naive T-cell isolation kits, memory (CD45RO+) and naive T cells were isolated from PBMC. The full study reports these points: Zero-insertion analyses could be partly confounded by invariant T cells such as MAIT and iNKT, although diverse VJ usage argued against such confounding for most clonotypes. A weaker excess of twin sharing was found in beta out-of-frame sequences because the signal-to-noise ratio was lowered by fewer shared sequences. Abundant cord blood beta clonotypes carried fewer insertions; young adult naive repertoires showed a weaker similar trend, while memory repertoires showed none. Recombination models systematically underestimated out-of-frame TCR alpha sharing in monozygotic twins but agreed with sharing between unrelated individuals. Compared with coincidental sharing between unrelated individuals, out-of-frame TCR alpha sequences shared between twins had an excess of sequences with low generation probability. Conclusions relied on cross-sectional statistical analysis, since the same donors could not be followed over many years.

Sequencing was performed on memory T cells sorted from blood. The cell subset or site tag for this specimen amounts to: CD45RO+ enriched T cells. This receptor chain uses TRBV3-1 and TRBJ2-3; no D gene can be assigned with confidence. The TCR comes from a man in his fifties in good health. The nucleotide sequence is TGTGCCAGCAGCCAAGTCACATCCCTTGATACGCAGTATTTT. Its amino acids are CASSQVTSLDTQYF.